This T cell receptor beta chain came from a study of a mutant IDH1 vaccine in newly diagnosed glioma. The protocol was immunoSEQ multiplex PCR, while the TCRdb copy is restricted to in-frame clones and leaves out a portion. Found here are over 75,000 clones, around nine tenths of them singletons; the top ten hold roughly 0.54%. Regarding this clone: Its specificity is not known.

Study-level points and caveats: Whatever changes occurred in top peripheral T cell clonotypes seemed unrelated to pseudoprogression.

V was clipped by 5 bases and J by 0 bases, with 10 bases between them. This CDR3 comprises 14 residues. Germline V gene data show CDR1 as MDHEN and CDR2 as SYDVKM. Time point indicated: baseline, week 1 (first vaccination visit). The treatment: pre-vaccination baseline after standard-of-care therapy. The TCR comes from a woman aged 45-65 years with glioma. J is TRBJ1-1 and V is TRBV28; no clear D gene. The sample consisted of PBMCs, taken from a glioma patient treated with radiotherapy, temozolomide or both. CDR3 sequence reads: CASSAPRLNTEAFF. DNA for the CDR3: TGTGCCAGCAGTGCGCCTAGACTGAACACTGAAGCTTTCTTT.